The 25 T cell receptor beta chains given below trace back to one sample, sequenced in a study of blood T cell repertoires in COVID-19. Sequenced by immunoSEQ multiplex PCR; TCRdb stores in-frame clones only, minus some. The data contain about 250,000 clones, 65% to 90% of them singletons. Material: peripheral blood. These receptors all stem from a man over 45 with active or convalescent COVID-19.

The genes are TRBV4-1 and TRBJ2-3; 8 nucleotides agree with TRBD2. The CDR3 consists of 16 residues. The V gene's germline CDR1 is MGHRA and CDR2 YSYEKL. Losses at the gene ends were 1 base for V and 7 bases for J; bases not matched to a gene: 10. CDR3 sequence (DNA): TGCGCCAGCAGCCAAGTAACGCGGGAGCGGGGGAATACGCAGTATTTT. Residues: CASSQVTRERGNTQYF.

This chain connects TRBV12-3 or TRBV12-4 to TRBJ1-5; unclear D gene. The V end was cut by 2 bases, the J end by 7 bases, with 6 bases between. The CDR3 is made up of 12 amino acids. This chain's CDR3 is CASSLSRQPQHF. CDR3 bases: TGTGCCAGCAGTTTATCCAGACAGCCCCAGCATTTT.

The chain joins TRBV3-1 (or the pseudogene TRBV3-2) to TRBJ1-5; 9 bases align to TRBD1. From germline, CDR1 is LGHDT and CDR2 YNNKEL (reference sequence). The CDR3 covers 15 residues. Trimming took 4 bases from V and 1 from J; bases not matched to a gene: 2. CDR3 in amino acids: CASSPQGASNQPQHF. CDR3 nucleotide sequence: TGTGCCAGCAGCCCACAGGGGGCCAGCAATCAGCCCCAGCATTTT.

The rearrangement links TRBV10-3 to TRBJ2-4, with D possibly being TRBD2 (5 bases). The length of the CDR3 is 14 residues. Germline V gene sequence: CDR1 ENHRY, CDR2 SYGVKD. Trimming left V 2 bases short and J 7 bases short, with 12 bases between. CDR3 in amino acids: CAISEGGGGNIQYF. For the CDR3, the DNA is TGTGCCATCAGTGAGGGAGGAGGTGGTAACATTCAGTACTTC.

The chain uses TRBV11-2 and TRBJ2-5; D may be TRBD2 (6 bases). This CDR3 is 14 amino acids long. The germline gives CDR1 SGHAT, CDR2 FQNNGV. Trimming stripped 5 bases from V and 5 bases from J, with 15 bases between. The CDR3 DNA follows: TGTGCCAGCAGCGAGGGACTCTGGGGGGAGACCCAGTACTTC. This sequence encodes CASSEGLWGETQYF.

DNA for the CDR3: TGTGCCAGCAGTATAAACCGGGACACCACAGCCACCGGGGAGCTGTTTTTT. Amino acids: CASSINRDTTATGELFF. The V call is TRBV27, the J call TRBJ2-2; possibly TRBD1 for D (6 bases). CDR1 and CDR2 from the germline V gene are MNHEY and SMNVEV (reference sequence). V gave up 5 bases and J gave up 4 bases, with 20 bases separating them. The CDR3 spans 17 residues.

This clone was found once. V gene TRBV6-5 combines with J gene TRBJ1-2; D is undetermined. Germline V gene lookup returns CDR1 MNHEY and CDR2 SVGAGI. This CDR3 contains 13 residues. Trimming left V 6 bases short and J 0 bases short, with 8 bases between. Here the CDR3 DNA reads TGTGCCAGCAGGTGGGCTGCTAACTATGGCTACACCTTC. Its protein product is CASRWAANYGYTF.

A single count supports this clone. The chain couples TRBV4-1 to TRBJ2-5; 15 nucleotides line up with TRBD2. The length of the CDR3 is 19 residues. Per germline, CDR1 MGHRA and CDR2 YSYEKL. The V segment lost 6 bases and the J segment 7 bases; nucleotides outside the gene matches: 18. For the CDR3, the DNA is TGCGCCAGCAGGGCGATATTTCGGACTAGCGGGAGGGCCCTAGTGACCCAGTACTTC. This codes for CASRAIFRTSGRALVTQYF.

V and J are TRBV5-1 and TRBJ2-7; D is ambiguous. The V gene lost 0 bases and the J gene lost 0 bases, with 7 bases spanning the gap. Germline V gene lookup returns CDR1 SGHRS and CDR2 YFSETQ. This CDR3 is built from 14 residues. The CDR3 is CASSLDPNSYEQYF. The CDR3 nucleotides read TGCGCCAGCAGCTTGGACCCTAACTCCTACGAGCAGTACTTC. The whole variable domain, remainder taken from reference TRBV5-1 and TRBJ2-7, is KAGVTQTPRYLIKTRGQQVTLSCSPISGHRSVSWYQQTPGQGLQFLFEYFSETQRNKGNFPGRFSGRQFSNSRSEMNVSTLELGDSALYLCASSLDPNSYEQYFGPGTRLTVT.

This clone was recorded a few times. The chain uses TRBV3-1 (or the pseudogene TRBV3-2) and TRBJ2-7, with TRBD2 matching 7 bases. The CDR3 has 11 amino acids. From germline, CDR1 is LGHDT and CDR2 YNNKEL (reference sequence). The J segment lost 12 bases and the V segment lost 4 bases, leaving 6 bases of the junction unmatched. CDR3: CASSLRTSWYF. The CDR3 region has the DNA TGTGCCAGCAGCCTCAGGACTAGTTGGTACTTC.

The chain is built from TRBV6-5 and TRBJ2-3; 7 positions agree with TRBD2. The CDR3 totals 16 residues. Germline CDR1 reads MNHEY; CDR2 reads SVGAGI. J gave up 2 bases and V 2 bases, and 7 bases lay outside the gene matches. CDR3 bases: TGTGCCAGCAGTTACCTGGCGGGAGCGCCCACAGATACGCAGTATTTT. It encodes CASSYLAGAPTDTQYF.

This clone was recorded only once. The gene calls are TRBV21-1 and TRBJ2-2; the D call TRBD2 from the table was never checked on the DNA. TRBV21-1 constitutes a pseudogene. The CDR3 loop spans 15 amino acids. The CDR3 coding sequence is TGTGCCAGCAGCAATCTAGGGAGGGGGACCGGGGAGCTGTTTTTT. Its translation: CASSNLGRGTGELFF.

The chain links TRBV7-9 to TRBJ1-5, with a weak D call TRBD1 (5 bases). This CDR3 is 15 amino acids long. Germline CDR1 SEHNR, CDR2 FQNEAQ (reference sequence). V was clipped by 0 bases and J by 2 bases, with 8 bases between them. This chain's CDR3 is CASSLAREGNQPQHF. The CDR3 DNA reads TGTGCCAGCAGCTTAGCCAGGGAAGGCAATCAGCCCCAGCATTTT. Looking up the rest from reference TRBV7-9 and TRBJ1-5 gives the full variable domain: DTGVSQNPRHKITKRGQNVTFRCDPISEHNRLYWYRQTLGQGPEFLTYFQNEAQLEKSRLLSDRFSAERPKGSFSTLEIQRTEQGDSAMYLCASSLAREGNQPQHFGDGTRLSIL.

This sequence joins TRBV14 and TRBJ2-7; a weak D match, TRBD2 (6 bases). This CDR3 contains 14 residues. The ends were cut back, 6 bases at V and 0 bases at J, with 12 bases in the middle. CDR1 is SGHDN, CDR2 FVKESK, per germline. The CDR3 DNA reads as TGTGCCAGCAGGCACAGCGGGTCCTCCTACGAGCAGTACTTC. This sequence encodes CASRHSGSSYEQYF.

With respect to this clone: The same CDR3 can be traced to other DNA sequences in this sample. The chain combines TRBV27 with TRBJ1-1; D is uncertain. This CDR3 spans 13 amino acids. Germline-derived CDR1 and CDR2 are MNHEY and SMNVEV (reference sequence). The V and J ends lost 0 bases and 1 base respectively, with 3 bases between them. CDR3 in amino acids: CASSLSRNTEAFF. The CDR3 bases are TGTGCCAGCAGTTTATCGAGGAACACTGAAGCTTTCTTT.

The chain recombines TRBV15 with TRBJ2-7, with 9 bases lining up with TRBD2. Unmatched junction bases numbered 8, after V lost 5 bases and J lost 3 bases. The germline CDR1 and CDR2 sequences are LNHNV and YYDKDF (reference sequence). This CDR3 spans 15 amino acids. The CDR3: CATSPLTSGSYEQYF. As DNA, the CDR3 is TGTGCCACCAGCCCCCTGACTAGCGGAAGCTACGAGCAGTACTTC.

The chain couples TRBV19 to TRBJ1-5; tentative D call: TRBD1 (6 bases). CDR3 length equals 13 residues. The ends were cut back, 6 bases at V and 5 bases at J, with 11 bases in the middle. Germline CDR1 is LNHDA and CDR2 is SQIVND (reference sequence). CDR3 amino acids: CASRQDRYQPQHF. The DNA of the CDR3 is TGTGCCAGTAGGCAGGACAGATATCAGCCCCAGCATTTT.

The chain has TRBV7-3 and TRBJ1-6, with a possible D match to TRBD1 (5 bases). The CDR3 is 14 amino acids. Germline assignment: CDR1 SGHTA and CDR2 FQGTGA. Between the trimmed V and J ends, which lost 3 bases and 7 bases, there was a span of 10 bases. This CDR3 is CASSLGGGNSPLHF. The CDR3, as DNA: TGTGCCAGCAGCTTGGGGGGAGGAAATTCACCCCTCCACTTT.

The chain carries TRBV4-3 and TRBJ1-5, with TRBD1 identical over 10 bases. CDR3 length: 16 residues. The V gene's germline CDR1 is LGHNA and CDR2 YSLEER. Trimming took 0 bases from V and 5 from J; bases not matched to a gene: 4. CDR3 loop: CASSQDRDRGYQPQHF. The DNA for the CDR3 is TGCGCCAGCAGCCAAGATCGGGACAGGGGTTATCAGCCCCAGCATTTT.

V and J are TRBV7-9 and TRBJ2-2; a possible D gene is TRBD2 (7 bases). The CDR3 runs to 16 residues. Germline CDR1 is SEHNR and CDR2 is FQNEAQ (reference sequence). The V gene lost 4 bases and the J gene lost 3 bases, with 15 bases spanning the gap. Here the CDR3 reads CASSSAGRGDTGELFF. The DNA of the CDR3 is TGTGCCAGCAGCTCAGCGGGGAGGGGGGACACCGGGGAGCTGTTTTTT. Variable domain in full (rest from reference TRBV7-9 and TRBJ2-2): DTGVSQNPRHKITKRGQNVTFRCDPISEHNRLYWYRQTLGQGPEFLTYFQNEAQLEKSRLLSDRFSAERPKGSFSTLEIQRTEQGDSAMYLCASSSAGRGDTGELFFGEGSRLTVL.

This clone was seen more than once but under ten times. CDR3 sequence: CATSTGAMNTEAFF. CDR3 in DNA: TGTGCCACCTCGACAGGGGCAATGAACACTGAAGCTTTCTTT. This chain joins TRBV19 and TRBJ1-1, with 8 bases aligning to TRBD1. The CDR3 length is 14 residues. With V trimmed by 10 bases and J by 0 bases, 7 bases remained unmatched. Germline CDR1 reads LNHDA; CDR2 reads SQIVND (reference sequence).

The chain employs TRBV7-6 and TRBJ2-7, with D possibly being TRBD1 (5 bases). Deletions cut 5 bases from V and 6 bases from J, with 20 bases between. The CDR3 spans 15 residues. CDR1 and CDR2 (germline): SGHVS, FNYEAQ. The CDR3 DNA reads TGTGCCAGCAGCCCCTTGAGCAGGGTTGATGGCGAGCAGTACTTC. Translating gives CASSPLSRVDGEQYF. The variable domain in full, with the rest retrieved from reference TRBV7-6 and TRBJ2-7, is GAGVSQSPRYKVTKRGQDVALRCDPISGHVSLYWYRQALGQGPEFLTYFNYEAQQDKSGLPNDRFSAERPEGSISTLTIQRTEQRDSAMYRCASSPLSRVDGEQYFGPGTRLTVT.

CDR3 DNA sequence: TGTGCCAGCAGTTCCTCTGGGGGGGGTCAAGAGACCCAGTACTTC. It specifies CASSSSGGGQETQYF. The V gene is TRBV27, the J gene TRBJ2-5; the match to TRBD2 covers 7 bases. From germline, CDR1 is MNHEY and CDR2 SMNVEV (reference sequence). V was clipped by 4 bases and J by 2 bases; unmatched bases: 7. The CDR3 covers 15 residues.

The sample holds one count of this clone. The CDR3 DNA reads as TGCGCCAGCAGCACCGACAGGGAAGAGACCCAGTACTTC. Amino acids: CASSTDREETQYF. The rearrangement uses TRBV10-2 and TRBJ2-5, with 7 positions matching TRBD1. V shed 6 bases and J 3 bases; nucleotides not matched to a gene: 4. Germline CDR1 and CDR2: WSHSY and SAAADI. The CDR3 loop spans 13 amino acids.

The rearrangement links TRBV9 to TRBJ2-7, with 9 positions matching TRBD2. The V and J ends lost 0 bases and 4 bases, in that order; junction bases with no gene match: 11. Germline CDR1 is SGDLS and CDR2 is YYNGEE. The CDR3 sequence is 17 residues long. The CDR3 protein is CASSVGPQLAGMYEQYF. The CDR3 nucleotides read TGTGCCAGCAGCGTAGGCCCCCAGCTAGCGGGAATGTACGAGCAGTACTTC.